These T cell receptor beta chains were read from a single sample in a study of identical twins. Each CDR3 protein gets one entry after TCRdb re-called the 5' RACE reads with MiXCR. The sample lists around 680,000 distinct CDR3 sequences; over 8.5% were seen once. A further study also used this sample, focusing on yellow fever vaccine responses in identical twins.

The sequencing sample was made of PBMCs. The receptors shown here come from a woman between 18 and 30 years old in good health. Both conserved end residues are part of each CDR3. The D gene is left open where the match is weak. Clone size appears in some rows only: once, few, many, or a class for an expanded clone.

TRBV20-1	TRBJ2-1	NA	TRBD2	TGCAGTGCTAGAGACCGGACTAGGCGCAATGAGCAGTTCTTC	CSARDRTRRNEQFF
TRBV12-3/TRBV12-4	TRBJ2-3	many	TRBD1	TGTGCCAGCAGAACCCCGGGACAGGGTAACACAGATACGCAGTATTTT	CASRTPGQGNTDTQYF
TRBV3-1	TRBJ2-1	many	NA	TGTGCCAGCAGGGCCACAGCCTACAATGAGCAGTTCTTC	CASRATAYNEQFF
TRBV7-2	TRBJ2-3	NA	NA	TGTGCCAGCAGCCCGGACTTCTATACGCAGTATTTT	CASSPDFYTQYF
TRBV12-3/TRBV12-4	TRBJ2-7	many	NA	TGTGCCAGCAGTTTTCTAACCTACGAGCAGTACTTC	CASSFLTYEQYF
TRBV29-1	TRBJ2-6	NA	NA	TGCAGCGTTGGAAGCTCTGGGGCCAACGTCCTGACTTTC	CSVGSSGANVLTF
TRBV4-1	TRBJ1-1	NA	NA	TGCGCCAGCAGCCAAGAAGGGCTTTCTCAGAAGGGGACTGAAGCTTTCTTT	CASSQEGLSQKGTEAFF
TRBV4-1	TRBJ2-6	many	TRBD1	TGCGCCAGCAGCCCCCGGGACAGTCTCTCTGGGGCCAACGTCCTGACTTTC	CASSPRDSLSGANVLTF
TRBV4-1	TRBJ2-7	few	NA	TGCGCCAGCAGCCCTTTCGGAGTTTGGAACGAGCAGTACTTC	CASSPFGVWNEQYF
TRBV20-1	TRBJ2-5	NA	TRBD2	TGCAGTGCTAGAGCGGGAGGTGGGAAGCAAGAGACCCAGTACTTC	CSARAGGGKQETQYF
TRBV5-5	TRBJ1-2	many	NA	TGTGCCAGCAGCTTGAGGTTCCGGGCCCGGGTAACGGATGGCTACACCTTC	CASSLRFRARVTDGYTF
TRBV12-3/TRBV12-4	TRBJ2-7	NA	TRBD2	TGTGCCTGCAGTTTACCGTACAGGGGACTAGCGGGAGGGCCCCGGGAGCAGTACTTC	CACSLPYRGLAGGPREQYF
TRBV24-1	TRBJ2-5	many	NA	TGTGCCACCAGTGATTATGCGAAGACCCAGTACTTC	CATSDYAKTQYF
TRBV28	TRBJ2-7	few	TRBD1	TGTGCCAGCAGTTTAAAACAGGGGGTAAGGGAGCAGTACTTC	CASSLKQGVREQYF
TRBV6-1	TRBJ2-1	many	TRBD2	TGTGCCAGCAGCCGACGGACTAGCACCTACAATGAGCAGTTCTTC	CASSRRTSTYNEQFF
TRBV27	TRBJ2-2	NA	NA	TGTGCCAGCAGTTTATCTCGAACCGGGACGGCAAACACCGGGGAGCTGTTTTTT	CASSLSRTGTANTGELFF
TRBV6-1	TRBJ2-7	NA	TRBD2	TGTGCCAGCAGGACTGGACTAGCGAAGTTCGAGCAGTACTTC	CASRTGLAKFEQYF
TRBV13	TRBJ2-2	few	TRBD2	TGTGCCAGCAGCTCTAGCGGGAGGGGCACCGGGGAGCTGTTTTTT	CASSSSGRGTGELFF
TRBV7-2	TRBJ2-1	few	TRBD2	TGTGCCAGCAGCCGCGGACTAGCGGGAGGCCTGAGAAATGAGCAGTTCTTC	CASSRGLAGGLRNEQFF
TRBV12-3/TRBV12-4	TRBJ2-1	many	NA	TGTGCCAGCAGTTCACCGCGGGGTAAATCCTACAATGAGCAGTTCTTC	CASSSPRGKSYNEQFF
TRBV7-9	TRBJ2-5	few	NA	TGTGCCAGCAGCTTAGCCACGGGGACCGCAATTCAAGAGACCCAGTACTTC	CASSLATGTAIQETQYF
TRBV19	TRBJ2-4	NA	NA	TGTGCCAGTAGTTTCCTAACAGGGATAGCCAAAAACATTCAGTACTTC	CASSFLTGIAKNIQYF
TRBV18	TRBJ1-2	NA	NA	TGTGCCAGCTCACCATCTATTGGCTACACCTTC	CASSPSIGYTF
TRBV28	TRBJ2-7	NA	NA	TGTGCCAGCAGTTTTCCTGGGGGGCAGGCCCACGAGCAGTACTTC	CASSFPGGQAHEQYF
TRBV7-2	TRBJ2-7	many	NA	TGTGCCAGCAGCGTCAATACCTACGAGCAGTACTTC	CASSVNTYEQYF
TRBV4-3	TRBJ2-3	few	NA	TGCGCCAGCAGCCAAGATCGAGTAGCCACAGATACGCAGTATTTT	CASSQDRVATDTQYF
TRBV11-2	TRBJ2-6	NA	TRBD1	TGTGCCAGCAGCCCCCGGGGACAGGGCCCCTCTGGGGCCAACGTCCTGACTTTC	CASSPRGQGPSGANVLTF
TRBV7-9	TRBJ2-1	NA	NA	TGTGCCAGCAGCTTGGCCCCCAGGCGAGGAGATGAGCAGTTCTTC	CASSLAPRRGDEQFF
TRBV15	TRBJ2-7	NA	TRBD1	TGTGCCACCAGCAGCAGGGGGCTCTCCTACGAGCAGTACTTC	CATSSRGLSYEQYF
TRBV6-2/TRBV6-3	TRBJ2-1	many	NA	TGTGCCAGCAGGGGGGGAGAGTCGGCCTACAATGAGCAGTTCTTC	CASRGGESAYNEQFF
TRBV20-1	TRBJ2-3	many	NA	TGCAGTGCTAGAGAAACAGGAAGGGATACGCAGTATTTT	CSARETGRDTQYF
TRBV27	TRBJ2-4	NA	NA	TGTGCCAGCAGTTTATGGGGCGGCGCCAAAAACATTCAGTACTTC	CASSLWGGAKNIQYF
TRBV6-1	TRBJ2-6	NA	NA	TGTGCCAGCAGTGAATCGACGGTTTCTCTCTCTGGGGCCAACGTCCTGACTTTC	CASSESTVSLSGANVLTF
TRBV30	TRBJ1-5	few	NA	TGTGCCTGGAGGGGCAATCAGCCCCAGCATTTT	CAWRGNQPQHF
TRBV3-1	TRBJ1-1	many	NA	TGTGCCAGCAGCCAAGGGCGCGGGGCGAACACTGAAGCTTTCTTT	CASSQGRGANTEAFF
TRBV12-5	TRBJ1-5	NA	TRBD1	TGTGCTAGTGCCACCGGGACAGGATACAATCAGCCCCAGCATTTT	CASATGTGYNQPQHF
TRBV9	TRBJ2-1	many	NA	TGTGCCAGCAGCGTAGGCGGGGCCGGGGGCAATGAGCAGTTCTTC	CASSVGGAGGNEQFF
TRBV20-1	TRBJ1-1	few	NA	TGCAGTGCTAGAGAACCGGGCCCTGAAGCTTTCTTT	CSAREPGPEAFF
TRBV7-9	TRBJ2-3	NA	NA	TGTGCCAACAGCTTTTCCGGGCCGATAGTCACAGATACGCAGTATTTT	CANSFSGPIVTDTQYF
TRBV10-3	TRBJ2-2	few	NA	TGTGCCATCAAGACAGATAACACCGGGGAGCTGTTTTTT	CAIKTDNTGELFF
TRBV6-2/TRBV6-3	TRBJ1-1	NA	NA	TGTGCCAGCAGTTACTCCCTGGGATTCCCAGCGAACACTGAAGCTTTCTTT	CASSYSLGFPANTEAFF
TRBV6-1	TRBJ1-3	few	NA	TGTGCCAGCGGACAGTACTCTGGAAACACCATATATTTT	CASGQYSGNTIYF
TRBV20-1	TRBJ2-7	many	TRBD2	TGCAGTGCTCCCGACCTGACTAGCGGGAACGAGCAGTACTTC	CSAPDLTSGNEQYF
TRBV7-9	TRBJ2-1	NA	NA	TGTGCCAGCAGCCTCCCTCTGCAGCGGGCGAACTACAATGAGCAGTTCTTC	CASSLPLQRANYNEQFF
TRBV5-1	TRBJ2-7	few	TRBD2	TGCGCCAGCAGCGCGGGACTAGCGGGGGCTCTATACGAGCAGTACTTC	CASSAGLAGALYEQYF
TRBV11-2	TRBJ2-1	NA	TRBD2	TGTGCCAGCAGTTCGGTGGCGGGGGTTTCCTACAATGAGCAGTTCTTC	CASSSVAGVSYNEQFF
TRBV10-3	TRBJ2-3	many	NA	TGTGCCATCACCCCGGGGCTCACAGATACGCAGTATTTT	CAITPGLTDTQYF
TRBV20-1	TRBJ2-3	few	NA	TGCAGTGCTAGAGATTTAAGATTTGGCCGCCGTGCAGATACGCAGTATTTT	CSARDLRFGRRADTQYF
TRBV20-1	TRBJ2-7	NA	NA	TGCAGTGCTAGGTTTACTAGAGCAGCGAGCTACGAGCAGTACTTC	CSARFTRAASYEQYF
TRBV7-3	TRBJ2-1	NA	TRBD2	TGTGCCAGCAGCTTAATTCCCCTTAGCGGGGGGGCGTCCTACAATGAGCAGTTCTTC	CASSLIPLSGGASYNEQFF
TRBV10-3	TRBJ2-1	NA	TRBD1	TGTGCCATCAGAGACAGGGGGGCTACGTCGAGCTCCTACAATGAGCAGTTCTTC	CAIRDRGATSSSYNEQFF
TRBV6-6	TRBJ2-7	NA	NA	TGTGCCAGCAGGGAAGGGGTAGCCGAGCAGTACTTC	CASREGVAEQYF
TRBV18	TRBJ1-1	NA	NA	TGTGCCAGCTCACCAATGGCCGGCCGTTCGGCGGGCAACACTGAAGCTTTCTTT	CASSPMAGRSAGNTEAFF
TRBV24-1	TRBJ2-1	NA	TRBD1	TGTGCCACCAGTGATGGGACAGGGCCCTACAATGAGCAGTTCTTC	CATSDGTGPYNEQFF
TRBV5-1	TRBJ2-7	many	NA	TGCGCCAGCAGCTTGGAACACGAGCAGTACTTC	CASSLEHEQYF